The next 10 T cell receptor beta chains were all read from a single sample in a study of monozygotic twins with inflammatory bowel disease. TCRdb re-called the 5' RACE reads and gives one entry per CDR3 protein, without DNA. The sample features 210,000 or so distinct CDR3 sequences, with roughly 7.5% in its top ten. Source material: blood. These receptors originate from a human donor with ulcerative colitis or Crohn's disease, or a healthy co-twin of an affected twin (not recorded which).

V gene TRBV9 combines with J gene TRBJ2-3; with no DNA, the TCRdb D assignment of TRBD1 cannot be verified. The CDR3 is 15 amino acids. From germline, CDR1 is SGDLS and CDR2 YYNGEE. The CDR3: CASSVVRDWTDTQYF.

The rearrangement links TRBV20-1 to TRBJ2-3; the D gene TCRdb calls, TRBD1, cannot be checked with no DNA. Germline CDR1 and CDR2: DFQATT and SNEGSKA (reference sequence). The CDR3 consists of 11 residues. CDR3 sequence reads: CSAAQGGTQYF.

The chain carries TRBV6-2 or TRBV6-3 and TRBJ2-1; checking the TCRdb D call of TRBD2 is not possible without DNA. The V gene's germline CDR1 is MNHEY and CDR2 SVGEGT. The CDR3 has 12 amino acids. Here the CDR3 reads CASTTLAGAGFF.

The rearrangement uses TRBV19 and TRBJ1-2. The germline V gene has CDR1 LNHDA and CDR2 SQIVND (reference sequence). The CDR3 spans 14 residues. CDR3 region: CASKLDLPAYGYTF. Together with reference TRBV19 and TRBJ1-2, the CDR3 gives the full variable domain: DGGITQSPKYLFRKEGQNVTLSCEQNLNHDAMYWYRQDPGQGLRLIYYSQIVNDFQKGDIAEGYSVSREKKESFPLTVTSAQKNPTAFYLCASKLDLPAYGYTFGSGTRLTVV.

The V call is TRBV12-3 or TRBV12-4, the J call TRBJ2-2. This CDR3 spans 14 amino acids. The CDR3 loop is CASSSSTNTGELFF.

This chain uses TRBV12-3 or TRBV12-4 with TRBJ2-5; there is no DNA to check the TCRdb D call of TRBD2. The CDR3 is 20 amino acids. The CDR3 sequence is CASSTLVLPAGIEARETQYF.

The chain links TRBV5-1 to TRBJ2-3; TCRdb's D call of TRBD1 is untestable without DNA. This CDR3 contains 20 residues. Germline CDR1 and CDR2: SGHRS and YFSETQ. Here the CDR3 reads CASSLGRATGMVRGTDTQYF.

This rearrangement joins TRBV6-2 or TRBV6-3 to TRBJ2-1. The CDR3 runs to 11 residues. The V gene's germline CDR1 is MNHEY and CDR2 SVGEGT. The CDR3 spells CASRSIYEQFF.

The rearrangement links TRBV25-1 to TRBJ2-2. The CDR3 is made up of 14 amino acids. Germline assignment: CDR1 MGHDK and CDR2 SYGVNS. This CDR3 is CASSGVGNTGELFF.

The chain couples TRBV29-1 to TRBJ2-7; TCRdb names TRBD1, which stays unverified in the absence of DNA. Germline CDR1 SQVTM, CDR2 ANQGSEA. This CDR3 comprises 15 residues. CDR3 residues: CSVAQPTGASPEQYF.